This TCR beta chain was recorded in a study of PD-L1 blockade in urothelial cancer. Germline V lookup: CDR1 SGHTA, CDR2 FQGTGA. Trimming took 2 bases from V and 5 from J, leaving 12 bases between them. The CDR3 extends over 14 amino acids. Spiking each PCR with synthetic TCR analog templates was performed. This table comes from immunoSEQ multiplex PCR, and its TCRdb copy is limited to in-frame clones, with some not included. Of some 60,000 clones in the sample, 85% to 90% are singletons; the top ten hold under 3.5%. The V gene is TRBV7-3, the J gene TRBJ1-1, with D possibly TRBD1 on 6 matching bases. The starting material was PBMCs, obtained around atezolizumab (anti-PD-L1) treatment. The clonotype originates from a man aged 45-65 years with urothelial cancer. CDR3 residues: CASSLGGAVTEAFF. Here the CDR3 DNA reads TGTGCCAGCAGCTTAGGGGGGGCGGTGACTGAAGCTTTCTTT.